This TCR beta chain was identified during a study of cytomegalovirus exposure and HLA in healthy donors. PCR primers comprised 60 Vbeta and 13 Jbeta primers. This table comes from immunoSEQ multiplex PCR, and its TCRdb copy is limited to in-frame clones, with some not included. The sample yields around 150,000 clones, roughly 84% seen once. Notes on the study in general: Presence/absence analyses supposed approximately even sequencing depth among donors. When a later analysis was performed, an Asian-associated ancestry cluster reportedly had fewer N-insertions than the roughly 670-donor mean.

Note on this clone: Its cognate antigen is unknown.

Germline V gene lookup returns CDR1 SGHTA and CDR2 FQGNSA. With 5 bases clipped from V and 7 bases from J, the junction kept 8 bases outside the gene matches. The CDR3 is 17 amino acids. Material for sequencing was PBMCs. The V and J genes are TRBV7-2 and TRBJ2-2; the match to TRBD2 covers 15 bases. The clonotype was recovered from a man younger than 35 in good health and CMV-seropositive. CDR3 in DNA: TGTGCCAGCAGCGGACGGACTAGCGGGGGGGCGCTCGGGGAGCTGTTTTTT. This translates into CASSGRTSGGALGELFF.